This T cell receptor (beta chain) was recovered during a study of T cells in Graves' hyperthyroidism and ophthalmopathy. Uncontrolled infections, other autoimmune diseases, pregnancy or lactation led to exclusion of patients. The authors took PBMCs from roughly 9.5 ml fresh peripheral blood. The study's findings and limits: Blood samples included most of the expanded thyroid clonotypes exceeding 0.001.

V was pared by 5 bases and J by 0 bases, with 21 bases between. The length of the CDR3 is 18 residues. Germline values: CDR1 SNHLY, CDR2 FYNNEI. This clonotype was counted between two and nine times. As yet, its antigen is unknown. The CDR3 regions of TCR beta were amplified from RNA transcripts. The primer set for the first-round RT-PCR of the TCR CDR3 was HTBI. TCRdb reprocessed the multiplex PCR reads with MiXCR, giving one entry per CDR3 protein. The sample holds 490,000 or so distinct CDR3 sequences, less than 25% seen once. V usage is TRBV2 and J usage is TRBJ2-3; maybe TRBD2 (7 bases). The material sequenced was blood. The source is a woman aged 65 to 85 with Graves' ophthalmopathy. The CDR3 coding sequence is TGTGCCAGCAGTTTACAGGGTGCGGGAGCGGCTAGCACAGATACGCAGTATTTT. Protein product: CASSLQGAGAASTDTQYF. Complete variable domain (other parts from reference TRBV2 and TRBJ2-3): EPEVTQTPSHQVTQMGQEVILRCVPISNHLYFYWYRQILGQKVEFLVSFYNNEISEKSEIFDDQFSVERPDGSNFTLKIRSTKLEDSAMYFCASSLQGAGAASTDTQYFGPGTRLTVL.